What follows are 30 T cell receptor beta chains derived from one specimen sequenced in a study of cytomegalovirus exposure and HLA in healthy donors. TCRdb's copy holds only in-frame clones and misses some; the assay was immunoSEQ multiplex PCR. The sample has 150,000 to 200,000 clones; roughly nine tenths are singletons. Material for sequencing was PBMCs. These receptors originate from a young woman in good health and CMV-seropositive.

The chain couples TRBV5-1 to TRBJ1-4; 9 bases match TRBD1. The CDR3 is 13 residues long. Germline V CDR1 and CDR2: SGHRS, YFSETQ. The junction had 6 bases not matched to a gene; V was cut back by 2 bases and J by 13 bases. CDR3 residues: CASSFKPGQGLFF. CDR3 DNA: TGCGCCAGCAGCTTCAAACCGGGACAGGGACTGTTTTTT.

The chain recombines TRBV5-4 with TRBJ2-7; 8 positions agree with TRBD2. V lost 5 bases and J lost 2; bases outside the gene matches: 9. The CDR3 is 15 amino acids. Germline V gene data show CDR1 as SGHNT and CDR2 as YYREEE (reference sequence). In DNA, the CDR3 is TGTGCCAGCAGTTCGGGACTAGGGGGGACCTACGAGCAGTACTTC. Translated, it gives CASSSGLGGTYEQYF. The complete variable domain, with remaining parts taken from reference TRBV5-4 and TRBJ2-7, reads ETGVTQSPTHLIKTRGQQVTLRCSSQSGHNTVSWYQQALGQGPQFIFQYYREEENGRGNFPPRFSGLQFPNYSSELNVNALELDDSALYLCASSSGLGGTYEQYFGPGTRLTVT.

The chain uses TRBV9 and TRBJ2-7; TRBD1 aligns across 8 bases. The CDR3 consists of 15 residues. Germline assignment: CDR1 SGDLS and CDR2 YYNGEE. The V segment lost 4 bases and the J segment 2 bases; nucleotides outside the gene matches: 8. The chain's CDR3 is CASSSRTGKTYEQYF. The CDR3 nucleotides read TGTGCCAGCAGCTCCCGGACAGGGAAAACCTACGAGCAGTACTTC.

V is TRBV28 and J is TRBJ1-2; 8 bases fit TRBD1. CDR1 is MDHEN and CDR2 is SYDVKM in the germline V gene. The CDR3 consists of 14 residues. Trimming took 8 bases from V and 7 from J; bases not matched to a gene: 12. The CDR3 loop is CASRLTGVDGGYTF. The CDR3 DNA follows: TGTGCCAGCCGGCTGACAGGGGTTGATGGTGGCTACACCTTC.

The genes are TRBV6-1 and TRBJ1-5, with D possibly TRBD1 on 5 matching bases. Germline CDR1 and CDR2: MNHNS and SASEGT. V shed 3 bases and J shed 3 bases, with 15 bases lying between them. There are 16 residues in the CDR3. CDR3 nucleotides: TGTGCCAGCAGTGACGGTCAGGGTCCCTCCAATCAGCCCCAGCATTTT. This translates into CASSDGQGPSNQPQHF.

This clone was counted a few times. J is TRBJ2-1 and V is TRBV7-9; tentative D call: TRBD1 (7 bases). Trimming removed 4 bases at V and 5 bases at J, with 15 bases between. Germline V gene sequence: CDR1 SEHNR, CDR2 FQNEAQ (reference sequence). This CDR3 has 15 amino acids. In DNA form, the CDR3 reads TGTGCCAGCAGCTGGGAGGACAGGCGGAACAATGAGCAGTTCTTC. Protein product: CASSWEDRRNNEQFF. Combining the CDR3 with reference TRBV7-9 and TRBJ2-1 gives the whole variable domain DTGVSQNPRHKITKRGQNVTFRCDPISEHNRLYWYRQTLGQGPEFLTYFQNEAQLEKSRLLSDRFSAERPKGSFSTLEIQRTEQGDSAMYLCASSWEDRRNNEQFFGPGTRLTVL.

This chain uses TRBV14 with TRBJ2-1; 9 bases fit TRBD2. CDR1 is SGHDN and CDR2 is FVKESK in the germline V gene. There are 15 residues in the CDR3. V lost 3 bases and J lost 8; bases outside the gene matches: 8. The CDR3 protein is CASSQGTSGLYEQFF. CDR3 DNA sequence: TGTGCCAGCAGCCAGGGTACTAGCGGGCTCTATGAGCAGTTCTTC. Using reference TRBV14 and TRBJ2-1 for the parts outside the CDR3, the full variable domain is EAGVTQFPSHSVIEKGQTVTLRCDPISGHDNLYWYRRVMGKEIKFLLHFVKESKQDESGMPNNRFLAERTGGTYSTLKVQPAELEDSGVYFCASSQGTSGLYEQFFGPGTRLTVL.

A remark on this clone: The junction departs from germline at one end; a sequencing error may be responsible. The chain combines TRBV11-2 with TRBJ2-7; D gene uncertain. Germline CDR1 is SGHAT and CDR2 is FQNNGV. The CDR3 contains 12 residues. The CDR3 nucleotides are TGTGCCAGCAGTTTAGACAACTACGAGCAGTACTTC. Protein: CASSLDNYEQYF.

This sequence joins TRBV2 and TRBJ2-2; no firm D call. Germline V lookup: CDR1 SNHLY, CDR2 FYNNEI. CDR3 length: 13 amino acids. Trimming left V 5 bases short and J 4 bases short, with 8 bases between. CDR3 DNA sequence: TGTGCCAGCAGTAGAGTCCTCACCGGGGAGCTGTTTTTT. Translating it yields CASSRVLTGELFF.

The chain uses TRBV7-9 and TRBJ2-1; 9 bases map to TRBD1. CDR1 SEHNR and CDR2 FQNEAQ come from the germline V gene (reference sequence). The CDR3 sequence is 16 residues long. V shed 11 bases, J shed 2 bases, and the junction held 13 bases outside the gene matches. The CDR3 DNA reads TGTGCCTGGCACCCGGTGGGACAGGGTCCCTACAATGAGCAGTTCTTC. It specifies CAWHPVGQGPYNEQFF.

The chain combines TRBV11-3 with TRBJ2-1; D may be TRBD2 (6 bases). CDR3 size: 16 residues. The germline CDR1 and CDR2 sequences are SGHNT and YENEEA. Between the trimmed V and J ends, which lost 5 bases and 0 bases, there was a span of 14 bases. Here the CDR3 DNA reads TGTGCCAGCAGCGCCTTTGGGACTGGCTCCTACAATGAGCAGTTCTTC. It codes for CASSAFGTGSYNEQFF.

V and J are TRBV4-2 and TRBJ2-6; the D gene is possibly TRBD1 (6 bases). Germline lookup yields CDR1 LGHNA and CDR2 YNFKEQ. The germline V and J ends were trimmed by 4 bases and 0 bases, with 13 bases remaining between them. This CDR3 is 17 amino acids long. CDR3 sequence reads: CASSPGHHISGANVLTF. The CDR3 DNA follows: TGTGCCAGCAGCCCGGGACACCATATCTCTGGGGCCAACGTCCTGACTTTC.

V gene TRBV6-1 combines with J gene TRBJ1-2; TRBD1 matches at 9 bases. Germline values: CDR1 MNHNS, CDR2 SASEGT. J gave up 6 bases and V 7 bases, and 9 bases lay outside the gene matches. The CDR3 has 14 amino acids. CDR3 sequence: CASTRDRVSNGYTF. CDR3 DNA sequence: TGTGCCAGCACCCGGGACAGGGTTTCGAATGGCTACACCTTC.

The chain has TRBV10-3 and TRBJ2-1; 7 bases line up with TRBD2. Germline V gene sequence: CDR1 ENHRY, CDR2 SYGVKD. This CDR3 contains 16 residues. Trimming cost V 3 bases and J 4 bases; bases outside gene matches: 9. The CDR3: CAISDPGGRDYNEQFF. The CDR3 DNA is TGTGCCATCAGTGATCCCGGCGGGAGAGATTACAATGAGCAGTTCTTC.

The CDR3 loop is CASSWATEAFF. As DNA, the CDR3 is TGTGCCAGCAGTTGGGCCACTGAAGCTTTCTTT. The chain uses TRBV6-6 and TRBJ1-1; D gene unclear. The CDR3 loop spans 11 amino acids. The germline V gene has CDR1 MNHNY and CDR2 SVGAGI (reference sequence). With 4 bases removed from V and 4 bases from J, the gap between germline ends came to 4 bases.

The rearrangement joins TRBV6-1 to TRBJ1-5; 7 bases map to TRBD1. V lost 4 bases and J lost 5; bases outside the gene matches: 5. The CDR3 spans 14 residues. The germline CDR1 and CDR2 sequences are MNHNS and SASEGT. CDR3 sequence (DNA): TGTGCCAGCAGTGTCTCAGGGGGGCATCAGCCCCAGCATTTT. This encodes CASSVSGGHQPQHF.

The V and J genes are TRBV25-1 and TRBJ1-1; no reliable D call. The ends were cut back, 2 bases at V and 1 base at J, with 5 bases in the middle. In germline, CDR1 is MGHDK, CDR2 SYGVNS. The CDR3 is 13 amino acids. For the CDR3, the DNA is TGTGCCAGCAGTGAACACGGGAACACTGAAGCTTTCTTT. Its translation: CASSEHGNTEAFF.

This clone was observed once. The V gene is TRBV28, the J gene TRBJ2-7; 9 bases fit TRBD1. Germline loops: CDR1 MDHEN, CDR2 SYDVKM. This CDR3 is built from 14 residues. The V gene end was trimmed by 7 bases and the J gene end by 6 bases; junction bases not matched to a gene: 10. The CDR3 spells CASISGTGLSEQYF. The DNA for the CDR3 is TGTGCCAGCATCTCCGGGACAGGGTTAAGCGAGCAGTACTTC.

The chain recombines TRBV27 with TRBJ2-6; D might be TRBD1 (6 bases). Per the germline V gene, CDR1 is MNHEY and CDR2 is SMNVEV (reference sequence). The CDR3 runs 19 residues. Trimming stripped 5 bases from V and 0 bases from J, with 20 bases between. Here the CDR3 reads CASSPEGQGHYSGANVLTF. The CDR3 DNA reads TGTGCCAGCAGTCCAGAGGGACAAGGACATTACTCTGGGGCCAACGTCCTGACTTTC.

The chain has TRBV7-9 and TRBJ2-5; 9 nucleotides agree with TRBD2. V lost 4 bases to trimming and J lost 5 bases; unmatched junction nucleotides: 5. Germline-derived CDR1 and CDR2 are SEHNR and FQNEAQ (reference sequence). The CDR3 runs 14 residues. CDR3 sequence reads: CASSSLAGAETQYF. As DNA, the CDR3 is TGTGCCAGCAGCTCTTTAGCGGGGGCGGAGACCCAGTACTTC.

This clone was detected a few times. V and J are TRBV4-1 and TRBJ1-6, with D perhaps TRBD1 (5 bases). This CDR3 is 18 amino acids long. Germline values: CDR1 MGHRA, CDR2 YSYEKL. Between the trimmed V and J ends, which lost 0 bases and 6 bases, there was a span of 18 bases. The CDR3 bases are TGCGCCAGCAGCCAAGATCTCGACAGAACCGTAGCTAATTCACCCCTCCACTTT. This translates into CASSQDLDRTVANSPLHF.

This clone was detected once. V gene TRBV7-9 combines with J gene TRBJ2-5; weak D call: TRBD2 (5 bases). Germline V gene sequence: CDR1 SEHNR, CDR2 FQNEAQ (reference sequence). This CDR3 contains 15 residues. The V gene lost 6 bases and the J gene lost 1 base, with 15 bases spanning the gap. The CDR3 nucleotides read TGTGCCAGCAGGTTTAGGGTTCGGGGCCAAGAGACCCAGTACTTC. Residues: CASRFRVRGQETQYF.

The V and J genes are TRBV15 and TRBJ1-2, with 7 nucleotides matching TRBD1. V was pared by 1 base and J by 4 bases, with 6 bases of the junction left unmatched. Germline V CDR1 and CDR2: LNHNV, YYDKDF (reference sequence). CDR3 length: 15 residues. CDR3 coding DNA: TGTGCCACCAGCAGAGTCACCGGGACAGCCTATGGCTACACCTTC. It is translated as CATSRVTGTAYGYTF.

V is TRBV2 and J is TRBJ2-5; 8 bases are shared with TRBD1. CDR3 length: 13 amino acids. CDR1 SNHLY and CDR2 FYNNEI come from the germline V gene. The ends lost 7 bases at V and 5 bases at J; junction bases unmatched: 6. CDR3 sequence reads: CASKAQGAETQYF. In nucleotides, the CDR3 is TGTGCCAGCAAGGCTCAGGGGGCTGAGACCCAGTACTTC.

This clone was seen just once. The V call is TRBV29-1, the J call TRBJ2-1; possibly TRBD2 for D (5 bases). V lost 4 bases, J lost 10 bases, and 20 bases lay in between. Germline V lookup: CDR1 SQVTM, CDR2 ANQGSEA. The CDR3 length is 14 residues. In DNA, the CDR3 is TGCAGCGTTGCTCTAGCTTCCAGGTGGATCGAGCAGTTCTTC. Protein sequence: CSVALASRWIEQFF.

The chain has TRBV6-4 and TRBJ2-1; 15 bases map to TRBD2. With 5 bases clipped from V and 4 bases from J, the junction kept 12 bases outside the gene matches. Germline V gene lookup returns CDR1 MRHNA and CDR2 SNTAGT. CDR3 length: 19 amino acids. CDR3 protein: CASSLGGLAGGTRYNEQFF. For the CDR3, the DNA is TGTGCCAGCAGTCTAGGGGGACTAGCGGGGGGCACGAGATACAATGAGCAGTTCTTC.

CDR3 coding DNA: TGCGCCAGCAGCTCATACCAAGAGACCCAGTACTTC. Its translation: CASSSYQETQYF. V is TRBV5-1 and J is TRBJ2-5; no definite D call. CDR1 and CDR2 from the germline V gene are SGHRS and YFSETQ. V lost 3 bases and J lost 0, with 3 bases in between. CDR3 length: 12 amino acids.

The V and J genes are TRBV14 and TRBJ2-7; D not certain. Germline CDR1 is SGHDN and CDR2 is FVKESK. Trimming shortened V by 0 bases and J by 3 bases, and 6 bases separated the two germline ends. The CDR3 runs to 13 residues. The DNA for the CDR3 is TGTGCCAGCAGCCAAGATCTAGGCTACGAGCAGTACTTC. Its protein is CASSQDLGYEQYF.

The V call is TRBV27, the J call TRBJ1-5, with D possibly TRBD1 on 6 matching bases. Trimming pared 6 bases from V and 3 bases from J, leaving 18 bases between. CDR1 is MNHEY, CDR2 SMNVEV, per germline (reference sequence). The CDR3 is 16 residues long. Written as DNA, the CDR3 is TGTGCCAGCAGCCCCATGGGGGGGCCCATCAATCAGCCCCAGCATTTT. Encoded protein: CASSPMGGPINQPQHF.

The rearrangement uses TRBV16 and TRBJ1-2; TRBD1 aligns across 9 bases. The junction had 3 bases not matched to a gene; V was cut back by 1 base and J by 3 bases. The CDR3 loop spans 15 amino acids. The V gene's germline CDR1 is KGHSY and CDR2 FQNENV. For the CDR3, the DNA is TGTGCCAGCAGCCAATTGGGGACAGGGTACTATGGCTACACCTTC. Its protein is CASSQLGTGYYGYTF.